A selection of T cell receptor beta chains follows, all from one sample in a study of shared clonotypes between healthy human individuals. Measured with immunoSEQ multiplex PCR; TCRdb has only the in-frame clones, and not every one. The data contain some 530,000 clones, 81% of them singletons. Sequenced: PBMCs. The receptors originated from a woman aged 40 to 50 in good health. Some clones in this sample may be carry-over from other donors' samples. Both conserved end residues are part of each CDR3. The D gene is left open where the match is weak. Clone size is not always given. Where it is, it says once, few, many or a class for expanded clones.

d_gene: -
len: 17
j_gene: TRBJ2-7
abundance: -
v_gene: TRBV28
CDR3aa: CASTRLYGDRNSYEQYF
CDR3nt: TGTGCCAGCACTAGGCTTTATGGGGACCGAAACTCCTACGAGCAGTACTTC

d_gene: -
len: 16
j_gene: TRBJ2-5
abundance: -
v_gene: TRBV4-3
CDR3aa: CASSQDRGSGQETQYF
CDR3nt: TGCGCCAGCAGCCAAGATCGTGGTAGCGGCCAAGAGACCCAGTACTTC

d_gene: -
len: 14
j_gene: TRBJ2-2
abundance: -
v_gene: TRBV29-1
CDR3aa: CSSRAPGNTGELFF
CDR3nt: TGCAGCTCAAGGGCCCCCGGGAACACCGGGGAGCTGTTTTTT

d_gene: -
len: 15
j_gene: TRBJ2-5
abundance: -
v_gene: TRBV5-1
CDR3aa: CASSPTFPGQETQYF
CDR3nt: TGCGCCAGCAGCCCCACCTTCCCCGGACAAGAGACCCAGTACTTC

d_gene: -
len: 14
j_gene: TRBJ2-3
abundance: -
v_gene: TRBV9
CDR3aa: CASSVMGPSDTQYF
CDR3nt: TGTGCCAGCAGCGTAATGGGCCCCTCAGATACGCAGTATTTT

d_gene: TRBD2
len: 16
j_gene: TRBJ2-7
abundance: few
v_gene: TRBV19
CDR3aa: CASSTGLAGVRVEQYF
CDR3nt: TGTGCCAGTAGTACCGGACTAGCGGGAGTGCGGGTCGAGCAGTACTTC

d_gene: -
len: 12
j_gene: TRBJ1-2
abundance: -
v_gene: TRBV6-1
CDR3aa: CASSEWGASYTF
CDR3nt: TGTGCCAGCAGTGAATGGGGGGCCAGCTACACCTTC

d_gene: TRBD1
len: 15
j_gene: TRBJ2-7
abundance: -
v_gene: TRBV4-2
CDR3aa: CASSQDRGQGYEQYF
CDR3nt: TGTGCCAGCAGCCAAGATCGGGGACAGGGTTACGAGCAGTACTTC

d_gene: -
len: 15
j_gene: TRBJ2-6
abundance: -
v_gene: TRBV28
CDR3aa: CASRPFSSGANVLTF
CDR3nt: TGTGCCAGCAGGCCCTTTAGCTCTGGGGCCAACGTCCTGACTTTC

d_gene: -
len: 14
j_gene: TRBJ1-5
abundance: -
v_gene: TRBV7-9
CDR3aa: CASTIGGSNQPQHF
CDR3nt: TGTGCCAGCACCATCGGGGGAAGCAATCAGCCCCAGCATTTT

d_gene: TRBD2
len: 16
j_gene: TRBJ2-1
abundance: -
v_gene: TRBV9
CDR3aa: CASSRRLAGDLNEQFF
CDR3nt: TGTGCCAGCAGCCGACGACTAGCGGGAGACCTTAATGAGCAGTTCTTC

d_gene: -
len: 18
j_gene: TRBJ2-2
abundance: few
v_gene: TRBV7-9
CDR3aa: CASSLAWPRTRHTGELFF
CDR3nt: TGTGCCAGCAGCTTAGCTTGGCCCCGGACCAGACACACCGGGGAGCTGTTTTTT

d_gene: TRBD1
len: 14
j_gene: TRBJ2-7
abundance: -
v_gene: TRBV9
CDR3aa: CASGPRQGLGEQYF
CDR3nt: TGTGCCAGCGGACCCCGACAGGGGCTGGGCGAGCAGTACTTC

d_gene: -
len: 17
j_gene: TRBJ2-6
abundance: -
v_gene: TRBV5-1
CDR3aa: CASSLAGALSGANVLTF
CDR3nt: TGCGCCAGCAGCTTGGCCGGAGCTCTCTCTGGGGCCAACGTCCTGACTTTC

d_gene: -
len: 13
j_gene: TRBJ2-5
abundance: -
v_gene: TRBV7-6
CDR3aa: CASSSAPDGTQYF
CDR3nt: TGTGCCAGCAGCTCCGCCCCCGACGGGACCCAGTACTTC

d_gene: TRBD1
len: 14
j_gene: TRBJ2-7
abundance: -
v_gene: TRBV7-6
CDR3aa: CASSHRDRGYEQYF
CDR3nt: TGTGCCAGCAGCCACCGGGACAGGGGTTACGAGCAGTACTTC

d_gene: -
len: 17
j_gene: TRBJ2-7
abundance: -
v_gene: TRBV21-1
CDR3aa: CASSKALFDFHFLRQYF
CDR3nt: TGTGCCAGCAGCAAAGCGCTCTTCGACTTCCACTTTTTACGGCAGTACTTC

d_gene: -
len: 15
j_gene: TRBJ1-6
abundance: -
v_gene: TRBV30
CDR3aa: CAWSGRVAYNSPLHF
CDR3nt: TGTGCCTGGAGTGGTAGGGTCGCCTATAATTCACCCCTCCACTTT

d_gene: TRBD1
len: 17
j_gene: TRBJ1-3
abundance: -
v_gene: TRBV29-1
CDR3aa: CSVEDLGQAISGNTIYF
CDR3nt: TGCAGCGTTGAAGATCTGGGACAGGCCATCTCTGGAAACACCATATATTTT

d_gene: -
len: 12
j_gene: TRBJ2-5
abundance: -
v_gene: TRBV7-2
CDR3aa: CASSLGQETQYF
CDR3nt: TGTGCCAGCAGCTTGGGGCAAGAGACCCAGTACTTC

d_gene: -
len: 16
j_gene: TRBJ2-3
abundance: many
v_gene: TRBV30
CDR3aa: CAWSALGGVGTDTQYF
CDR3nt: TGTGCCTGGAGTGCATTGGGGGGAGTGGGCACAGATACGCAGTATTTT

d_gene: -
len: 13
j_gene: TRBJ1-6
abundance: -
v_gene: TRBV2
CDR3aa: CASSDAGDSPLHF
CDR3nt: TGTGCCAGCAGTGATGCGGGGGATTCACCCCTCCACTTT

d_gene: -
len: 14
j_gene: TRBJ2-1
abundance: few
v_gene: TRBV30
CDR3aa: CAWSAASVYNEQFF
CDR3nt: TGTGCCTGGAGTGCGGCTAGCGTATACAATGAGCAGTTCTTC